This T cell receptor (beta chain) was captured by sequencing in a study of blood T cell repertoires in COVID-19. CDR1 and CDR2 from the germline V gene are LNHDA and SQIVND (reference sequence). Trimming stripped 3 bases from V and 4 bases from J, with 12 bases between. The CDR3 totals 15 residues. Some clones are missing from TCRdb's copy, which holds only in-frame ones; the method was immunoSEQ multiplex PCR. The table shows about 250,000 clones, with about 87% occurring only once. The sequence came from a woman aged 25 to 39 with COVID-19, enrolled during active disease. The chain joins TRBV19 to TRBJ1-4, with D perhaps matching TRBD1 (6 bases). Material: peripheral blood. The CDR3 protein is CASSISTGFNEKLFF. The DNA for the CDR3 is TGTGCCAGTAGTATTAGTACAGGGTTTAATGAAAAACTGTTTTTT.